The 30 T cell receptor beta chains in this list originate from one sample, sequenced in a study of identical twins (dated by TCRdb to about 2016). Library preparation was by 5' RACE. The sample was run on an Illumina HiSeq 2000. TCRdb handled the public reads itself, with Q25 trimming in fastp and clone calling in MiXCR, and kept productive beta chains. Every CDR3 protein is listed once, alongside the most common genes and DNA of its rows. Recorded for this sample are 240,000 or so distinct CDR3 sequences; roughly a tenth of them occurred a single time. Roughly 10% of the sample is taken by the ten largest. Sequences were obtained from memory T cells sorted from blood. In light of the paper, this sample's cell subset or site label describes: CD45RO+ enriched T cells. The receptors derive from a man aged 50 to 60 in good health.

This clonotype was observed many times. V and J are TRBV11-1 and TRBJ2-7, with 9 nucleotides matching TRBD1. The CDR3 is 14 amino acids. V was pared by 7 bases and J by 2 bases, with 6 bases of the junction left unmatched. Germline CDR1 reads SGHAT; CDR2 reads FQDESV (reference sequence). This chain's CDR3 is CASTPGQGPYEQYF. The DNA of the CDR3 is TGTGCCAGCACCCCGGGACAGGGACCCTACGAGCAGTACTTC.

This clonotype was detected many times. The chain employs TRBV7-9 and TRBJ2-7; D call uncertain. Germline-derived CDR1 and CDR2 are SEHNR and FQNEAQ (reference sequence). CDR3 size: 13 residues. Trimming took off 11 bases at V and 0 bases at J, with 14 bases between the two ends. In nucleotides, the CDR3 is TGTGCCGGCGTAGGTTTTAGCTCCTACGAGCAGTACTTC. This encodes CAGVGFSSYEQYF. Full variable domain (remainder filled in from reference TRBV7-9 and TRBJ2-7): DTGVSQNPRHKITKRGQNVTFRCDPISEHNRLYWYRQTLGQGPEFLTYFQNEAQLEKSRLLSDRFSAERPKGSFSTLEIQRTEQGDSAMYLCAGVGFSSYEQYFGPGTRLTVT.

This clonotype was recorded a few times. The chain has TRBV11-1 and TRBJ2-3; D unresolved. This CDR3 spans 14 amino acids. Trimming stripped 2 bases from V and 6 bases from J, with 12 bases between. Germline CDR1 and CDR2: SGHAT and FQDESV (reference sequence). CDR3 nucleotides: TGTGCCAGCAGCTTAAATGGAGCCTCCGATACGCAGTATTTT. This encodes CASSLNGASDTQYF.

This clonotype was recorded at least ten times. The chain uses TRBV6-2 or TRBV6-3 and TRBJ2-1; 8 nucleotides agree with TRBD2. The germline V gene encodes CDR1 MNHEY and CDR2 SVGEGT. The V and J ends lost 5 bases and 8 bases, in that order; junction bases with no gene match: 11. The CDR3 totals 15 residues. CDR3 sequence (DNA): TGTGCCAGCAGTCCTCTCGGGACTAGGAATCATGAGCAGTTCTTC. This translates into CASSPLGTRNHEQFF.

The rearrangement uses TRBV6-1 and TRBJ1-2; D may be TRBD1 (5 bases). Deletions cut 6 bases from V and 0 bases from J, with 17 bases between. CDR1 is MNHNS, CDR2 SASEGT, per germline. The CDR3 is 16 residues long. CDR3 region: CASRNRQTPANYGYTF. The CDR3 DNA is TGTGCCAGCAGAAACAGACAGACACCAGCTAACTATGGCTACACCTTC.

Points on this clonotype: Mismatch with germline at one junction end may stem from a read error. The V call is TRBV19, the J call TRBJ1-5; a weak D match, TRBD1 (5 bases). Germline lookup yields CDR1 LNHDA and CDR2 SQIVND (reference sequence). The CDR3 contains 13 residues. The CDR3 sequence is CASSPGPGQLQHF. In DNA form, the CDR3 reads TGTGCCAGTAGTCCTGGCCCAGGGCAGCTCCAGCATTTT.

The J gene is TRBJ1-2, the V gene TRBV7-9; D not resolved. The CDR3 length is 15 residues. The V gene's germline CDR1 is SEHNR and CDR2 FQNEAQ (reference sequence). V gave up 4 bases and J gave up 3 bases, with 15 bases separating them. In nucleotides, the CDR3 is TGTGCCAGCAGCTCCCACACTGAGGACTACTATGGCTACACCTTC. Its translation: CASSSHTEDYYGYTF.

This clonotype was observed many times. V gene TRBV7-2 combines with J gene TRBJ2-7; 8 bases match TRBD1. V was pared by 5 bases and J by 6 bases, with 9 bases of the junction left unmatched. The CDR3 has 14 residues. The V gene's germline CDR1 is SGHTA and CDR2 FQGNSA. The CDR3 DNA is TGTGCCAGCAGCGTAGTCCAGGGGGCAGGCGAGCAGTACTTC. Translation gives CASSVVQGAGEQYF. The entire variable domain, with the rest obtained from reference TRBV7-2 and TRBJ2-7, is as follows: GAGVSQSPSNKVTEKGKDVELRCDPISGHTALYWYRQSLGQGLEFLIYFQGNSAPDKSGLPSDRFSAERTGGSVSTLTIQRTQQEDSAVYLCASSVVQGAGEQYFGPGTRLTVT.

This clonotype has at least ten counts. The chain recombines TRBV2 with TRBJ2-4; the match to TRBD1 covers 10 bases. The germline gives CDR1 SNHLY, CDR2 FYNNEI. The CDR3 loop spans 16 amino acids. After removal of 2 bases from V and 6 bases from J, the junction contained 7 bases not matched to a gene. The CDR3 loop reads CASSEFGDRGGNIQYF. In DNA form, the CDR3 reads TGTGCCAGCAGTGAATTTGGGGACAGGGGTGGAAACATTCAGTACTTC.

At least ten counts were recorded for this clonotype. The V gene is TRBV5-1, the J gene TRBJ2-6, with 7 positions matching TRBD1. The CDR3 totals 16 residues. CDR1 SGHRS and CDR2 YFSETQ come from the germline V gene. V lost 4 bases to trimming and J lost 4 bases; unmatched junction nucleotides: 8. The CDR3 sequence: CASSERTGDGANVLTF. CDR3 in DNA: TGCGCCAGCAGCGAAAGGACAGGCGACGGGGCCAACGTCCTGACTTTC.

This chain uses TRBV24-1 with TRBJ2-7; TRBD1 matches at 9 bases. In germline, CDR1 is KGHDR, CDR2 SFDVKD. V lost 5 bases, J lost 3 bases, and 10 bases stayed unmatched. This CDR3 contains 16 residues. The CDR3 DNA reads as TGTGCCACCAGTGGCGGAACCGGGACAGGGAACTACGAGCAGTACTTC. The encoded protein is CATSGGTGTGNYEQYF.

This clonotype has just a few counts. The CDR3 loop reads CASSLGDRPAYEQYF. CDR3 in DNA: TGTGCCAGCAGCTTAGGTGACAGGCCCGCCTACGAGCAGTACTTC. This chain uses TRBV11-2 with TRBJ2-7; tentatively, D is TRBD1 (6 bases). This CDR3 is 15 amino acids long. Germline lookup yields CDR1 SGHAT and CDR2 FQNNGV. The V gene lost 1 base and the J gene lost 2 bases, with 12 bases spanning the gap.

This clonotype occurred a few times. The chain combines TRBV20-1 with TRBJ1-2; D gene unclear. This CDR3 contains 14 residues. Trimming stripped 3 bases from V and 4 bases from J, with 15 bases between. Germline CDR1 is DFQATT and CDR2 is SNEGSKA (reference sequence). In DNA, the CDR3 is TGCAGTGCTAGGCACCCAACCACCAGCTATGGCTACACCTTC. Translated, it gives CSARHPTTSYGYTF.

In its sample, this clonotype was seen a few times. The chain employs TRBV4-1 and TRBJ2-7, with D uncertain. There are 15 residues in the CDR3. Trimming took 0 bases from V and 0 from J, leaving 9 bases between them. The V gene's germline CDR1 is MGHRA and CDR2 YSYEKL. The CDR3 region is CASSQEQVPSYEQYF. The CDR3 bases are TGCGCCAGCAGCCAAGAGCAGGTCCCCTCCTACGAGCAGTACTTC.

The gene calls are TRBV6-5 and TRBJ1-3; 7 bases match TRBD1. Germline CDR1 is MNHEY and CDR2 is SVGAGI. Losses at the gene ends were 0 bases for V and 4 bases for J; bases not matched to a gene: 9. The CDR3 has 17 amino acids. DNA for the CDR3: TGTGCCAGCAGTTACTCATTACAGGGGCGGTCAGGAAACACCATATATTTT. Translation: CASSYSLQGRSGNTIYF.

This clonotype showed up many times. The CDR3 sequence is CASSAAGTEQFF. In DNA, the CDR3 is TGCGCCAGCAGCGCGGCCGGGACGGAGCAGTTCTTC. The chain carries TRBV5-1 and TRBJ2-1; D tentatively fits TRBD1 or TRBD2 (5 bases each). Germline CDR1 is SGHRS and CDR2 is YFSETQ. The CDR3 contains 12 residues. The V and J ends lost 4 bases and 10 bases respectively, with 12 bases between them.

This clonotype was counted between two and nine times. The gene calls are TRBV7-2 and TRBJ2-3, with 8 positions matching TRBD2. J lost 4 bases, V lost 2 bases, and 5 bases had no gene match. Germline V lookup: CDR1 SGHTA, CDR2 FQGNSA. CDR3 length equals 15 residues. The DNA of the CDR3 is TGTGCCAGCAGCTTATACCGGGGGGGTTCAGATACGCAGTATTTT. Its protein product is CASSLYRGGSDTQYF.

This clonotype was seen many times. The V and J genes are TRBV12-3 or TRBV12-4 and TRBJ2-3; the D gene is possibly TRBD2 (5 bases). Trimming took off 0 bases at V and 2 bases at J, with 9 bases between the two ends. The CDR3 loop spans 15 amino acids. This CDR3 reads CASSLARGFTDTQYF. For the CDR3, the DNA is TGTGCCAGCAGTTTAGCGCGAGGGTTCACAGATACGCAGTATTTT.

This clonotype was seen only a few times. The chain recombines TRBV6-4 with TRBJ1-6; maybe TRBD1 (5 bases). The CDR3 sequence is 13 residues long. The germline gives CDR1 MRHNA, CDR2 SNTAGT. Deletions cut 2 bases from V and 9 bases from J, with 8 bases between. In DNA, the CDR3 is TGTGCCAGCAGTGACGGGGGGAGTTCACCCCTCCACTTT. It specifies CASSDGGSSPLHF.

On this clonotype itself: The junction and the germline gene differ at one end; a read error may be behind it. The CDR3 sequence is CASSLAQGATYEPYF. DNA for the CDR3: TGTGCCAGCAGCTTAGCTCAGGGGGCAACCTACGAGCCGTACTTC. The chain employs TRBV11-1 and TRBJ2-7; 8 bases align to TRBD1. The germline CDR1 and CDR2 sequences are SGHAT and FQDESV (reference sequence). The CDR3 length is 15 residues. The variable domain in full, with the rest retrieved from reference TRBV11-1 and TRBJ2-7, is EAEVAQSPRYKITEKSQAVAFWCDPISGHATLYWYRQILGQGPELLVQFQDESVVDDSQLPKDRFSAERLKGVDSTLKIQPAELGDSAMYLCASSLAQGATYEPYFGPGTRLTVT.

Regarding this clonotype: A much larger clonotype is one base distant, so this may be a read error. The chain is built from TRBV6-2 or TRBV6-3 and TRBJ2-1; the match to TRBD2 covers 7 bases. The V gene's germline CDR1 is MNHEY and CDR2 SVGEGT. This CDR3 is built from 15 residues. The CDR3 reads CACSPWASGYNEQFF. For the CDR3, the DNA is TGTGCCTGCAGCCCCTGGGCTAGCGGTTACAATGAGCAGTTCTTC.

This clonotype was counted a few times. V gene TRBV5-6 combines with J gene TRBJ2-2, with D perhaps TRBD1 or TRBD2 (5 bases each). The V end lost 1 base, the J end lost 7 bases, and 17 bases lay between the germline ends. This CDR3 spans 16 amino acids. In germline, CDR1 is SGHDT, CDR2 YYEEEE. CDR3 in DNA: TGTGCCAGCAGCTTGTCGGGGCAGGAGCCGGGCGGGGAGCTGTTTTTT. The encoded protein is CASSLSGQEPGGELFF.

This clonotype has just a few counts. The V and J genes are TRBV20-1 and TRBJ2-3; 8 bases agree with TRBD2. This CDR3 region has 15 residues. V trimming: 6 bases; J trimming: 6 bases; junction bases outside the gene matches: 14. Per the germline V gene, CDR1 is DFQATT and CDR2 is SNEGSKA (reference sequence). Here the CDR3 DNA reads TGCAGTGCGCCAGGACTAGCAGGAAGGACGGATACGCAGTATTTT. Encoded protein: CSAPGLAGRTDTQYF.

This clonotype was observed at least ten times. V is TRBV20-1 and J is TRBJ1-4, with TRBD1 matching over 7 bases. CDR1 is DFQATT and CDR2 is SNEGSKA in the germline V gene (reference sequence). The V segment lost 2 bases and the J segment 0 bases; nucleotides outside the gene matches: 9. This CDR3 contains 17 residues. Here the CDR3 reads CSARNLRQGSTNEKLFF. CDR3 DNA: TGCAGTGCTAGAAACCTTCGACAGGGTTCAACTAATGAAAAACTGTTTTTT.

This clonotype was picked up many times. V is TRBV6-1 and J is TRBJ2-7, with D possibly matching TRBD2 (5 bases). Trimming pared 6 bases from V and 3 bases from J, leaving 12 bases between. The germline gives CDR1 MNHNS, CDR2 SASEGT. The CDR3 loop spans 13 amino acids. The CDR3 loop is CASSNGILYEQYF. As DNA, the CDR3 is TGTGCCAGCAGCAACGGGATTCTCTACGAGCAGTACTTC.

This clonotype has more than one count but fewer than ten. The rearrangement links TRBV20-1 to TRBJ2-1, with 7 bases identical to TRBD2. V shed 5 bases, J shed 6 bases, and the junction held 13 bases outside the gene matches. There are 15 residues in the CDR3. Germline V lookup: CDR1 DFQATT, CDR2 SNEGSKA (reference sequence). CDR3 region: CSAQPREAWGNEQFF. Here the CDR3 DNA reads TGCAGTGCTCAACCCCGGGAGGCGTGGGGCAATGAGCAGTTCTTC.

This clonotype was observed at least ten times. The gene calls are TRBV5-5 and TRBJ1-3; D might be TRBD1 (5 bases). From germline, CDR1 is SGHKS and CDR2 YYEKEE (reference sequence). The CDR3 contains 16 residues. V lost 4 bases to trimming and J lost 4 bases, with 18 bases between them. Here the CDR3 reads CASSPISRASGNTIYF. The DNA of the CDR3 is TGTGCCAGCAGCCCTATCAGCAGGGCGAGCGGAAACACCATATATTTT.

This clonotype was counted at least ten times. The gene calls are TRBV7-9 and TRBJ1-2; D is undetermined. Trimming left V 1 base short and J 7 bases short, with 7 bases between. The CDR3 has 12 residues. Germline lookup yields CDR1 SEHNR and CDR2 FQNEAQ (reference sequence). This CDR3 is CASSLDVGGYTF. The CDR3 DNA reads TGTGCCAGCAGCTTAGATGTGGGTGGCTACACCTTC.

The chain recombines TRBV5-1 with TRBJ1-2, with 7 bases aligning to TRBD1. CDR1 and CDR2 from the germline V gene are SGHRS and YFSETQ. V was pared by 0 bases and J by 14 bases, with 10 bases of the junction left unmatched. The CDR3 runs to 13 residues. CDR3 sequence (DNA): TGCGCCAGCAGCTTGGTGGGACAGCCAGAGGGAACCTTC. Translated: CASSLVGQPEGTF. Filled out from reference TRBV5-1 and TRBJ1-2, the complete variable domain reads KAGVTQTPRYLIKTRGQQVTLSCSPISGHRSVSWYQQTPGQGLQFLFEYFSETQRNKGNFPGRFSGRQFSNSRSEMNVSTLELGDSALYLCASSLVGQPEGTFGSGTRLTVV.

This clonotype was observed at least ten times. The gene calls are TRBV15 and TRBJ1-4, with unresolved D. CDR1 is LNHNV and CDR2 is YYDKDF in the germline V gene (reference sequence). The ends were cut back, 4 bases at V and 0 bases at J, with 12 bases in the middle. The CDR3 contains 16 residues. CDR3 in DNA: TGTGCCACCAGCAAGACACAGCGAACAACTAATGAAAAACTGTTTTTT. It specifies CATSKTQRTTNEKLFF.